The 17 T cell receptor beta chains below were found in one sample sequenced in a study of T cell repertoires in cytomegalovirus infection. These TCRs' antigens remain unknown. TCRdb re-analysed the reads in MiXCR, keeping a single row per CDR3 protein. The data hold around 430,000 distinct CDR3 sequences, with under 45% observed a single time. The sample in question was cultured PBMCs, obtained from culture after CMV antigen stimulation. The origin of the receptors is a human donor in good health (CMV status not recorded). Some clones in this sample may be carry-over from other donors' samples.

This clonotype was seen a handful of times. The rearrangement uses TRBV11-2 and TRBJ2-3, with 9 nucleotides matching TRBD2. This CDR3 spans 16 amino acids. V lost 7 bases and J lost 7; bases outside the gene matches: 15. Germline V gene data show CDR1 as SGHAT and CDR2 as FQNNGV. CDR3 DNA: TGTGCCAGCACCCTAGCGGGGATCAGCGGCGGCAATACGCAGTATTTT. This codes for CASTLAGISGGNTQYF. Looking up the rest from reference TRBV11-2 and TRBJ2-3 gives the full variable domain: EAGVAQSPRYKIIEKRQSVAFWCNPISGHATLYWYQQILGQGPKLLIQFQNNGVVDDSQLPKDRFSAERLKGVDSTLKIQPAKLEDSAVYLCASTLAGISGGNTQYFGPGTRLTVL.

Only a few counts were recorded for this clonotype. The chain has TRBV6-2 or TRBV6-3 and TRBJ2-5; 8 bases agree with TRBD2. In germline, CDR1 is MNHEY, CDR2 SVGEGT. The V and J ends lost 8 bases and 5 bases, in that order; junction bases with no gene match: 10. The length of the CDR3 is 14 residues. The CDR3 protein is CASGEAGVWETQYF. The DNA for the CDR3 is TGTGCCAGCGGCGAAGCGGGAGTATGGGAGACCCAGTACTTC.

This clonotype was recorded many times. For the CDR3, the DNA is TGTGCCAGCAGTACTCACGACAGGGGAGACACCATATATTTT. This encodes CASSTHDRGDTIYF. This sequence joins TRBV7-9 and TRBJ1-3; 8 bases are shared with TRBD1. CDR3 length: 14 amino acids. Germline assignment: CDR1 SEHNR and CDR2 FQNEAQ (reference sequence). V lost 6 bases, J lost 8 bases, and 9 bases stayed unmatched.

This clonotype was seen more than once but under ten times. The chain links TRBV7-2 to TRBJ2-3; D could derive from TRBD1 or TRBD2 (6 bases each). The CDR3 length is 13 residues. In germline, CDR1 is SGHTA, CDR2 FQGNSA. Trimming pared 5 bases from V and 3 bases from J, leaving 9 bases between. CDR3 bases: TGTGCCAGCAGCGGGGGGCCGACAGATACGCAGTATTTT. Amino acid sequence: CASSGGPTDTQYF.

This chain joins TRBV20-1 and TRBJ1-6; D possibly corresponds to TRBD1 (6 bases). Germline CDR1 and CDR2: DFQATT and SNEGSKA (reference sequence). Trimming stripped 5 bases from V and 10 bases from J, with 15 bases between. The CDR3 extends over 13 amino acids. CDR3 DNA: TGCAGTGCTCTTCAGGGGAATGGATCACCCCTCCACTTT. Protein: CSALQGNGSPLHF.

This clonotype was observed a few times. The chain uses TRBV7-6 and TRBJ2-3; 7 nucleotides line up with TRBD1. V was pared by 3 bases and J by 4 bases, with 13 bases of the junction left unmatched. The CDR3 covers 17 residues. CDR1 SGHVS and CDR2 FNYEAQ come from the germline V gene. The DNA for the CDR3 is TGTGCCAGCAGCTTTGGACTGTTCGGGACAGTTTCAGATACGCAGTATTTT. Its translation: CASSFGLFGTVSDTQYF.

The chain recombines TRBV5-1 with TRBJ1-1; 7 nucleotides align to TRBD1. The germline V gene has CDR1 SGHRS and CDR2 YFSETQ. The CDR3 covers 17 residues. After removal of 4 bases from V and 1 base from J, the junction contained 13 bases not matched to a gene. CDR3 DNA sequence: TGCGCCAGCAGCCCTTGGGGATTGGACAGGCCGAACACTGAAGCTTTCTTT. It yields the protein CASSPWGLDRPNTEAFF.

The chain joins TRBV6-1 to TRBJ1-2; D is uncertain. Germline CDR1 MNHNS, CDR2 SASEGT. With 0 bases removed from V and 8 bases from J, the gap between germline ends came to 13 bases. There are 14 residues in the CDR3. The DNA for the CDR3 is TGTGCCAGCAGTGAAGCGTGGAGGACGGGGGGCTACACCTTC. This gives the protein CASSEAWRTGGYTF.

The chain has TRBV7-2 and TRBJ1-2; 9 bases match TRBD1. J gave up 7 bases and V 5 bases, and 17 bases lay outside the gene matches. The CDR3 extends over 17 amino acids. Germline values: CDR1 SGHTA, CDR2 FQGNSA. CDR3 DNA sequence: TGTGCCAGCAGCCTGGTTATAAGTTCGGGACAGGGTATTGGCTACACCTTC. This gives the protein CASSLVISSGQGIGYTF.

The J gene is TRBJ2-1, the V gene TRBV12-3 or TRBV12-4, with D perhaps TRBD1 (6 bases). V dropped 5 bases and J dropped 8 bases, with 16 bases sitting between them. The CDR3 loop spans 14 amino acids. The CDR3 here is CASSQTDRPYEQFF. CDR3 DNA: TGTGCCAGCAGTCAGACAGACAGGCCCTATGAGCAGTTCTTC.

This chain joins TRBV7-2 and TRBJ2-2; 11 bases line up with TRBD1. J was trimmed by 4 bases and V by 4 bases; bases with no gene match: 5. CDR3 length equals 16 residues. Germline loops: CDR1 SGHTA, CDR2 FQGNSA. The CDR3 protein is CASSSRTGGSTGELFF. CDR3 in DNA: TGTGCCAGCAGCTCTCGGACAGGGGGCAGCACCGGGGAGCTGTTTTTT.

The chain combines TRBV7-6 with TRBJ2-5; either TRBD1 or TRBD2 may fit D (5 bases each). The CDR3 has 14 amino acids. Trimming took 2 bases from V and 4 from J, leaving 11 bases between them. From germline, CDR1 is SGHVS and CDR2 FNYEAQ. The CDR3 DNA is TGTGCCAGCAGCTTATATGAGGGGTCAGAGACCCAGTACTTC. This encodes CASSLYEGSETQYF.

The rearrangement links TRBV7-9 to TRBJ1-5; D may be TRBD1 (5 bases). The V end lost 2 bases, the J end lost 5 bases, and 16 bases lay between the germline ends. Germline CDR1 SEHNR, CDR2 FQNEAQ (reference sequence). This CDR3 comprises 16 residues. CDR3 residues: CASSLPGPAGDQPQHF. The CDR3 DNA is TGTGCCAGCAGCTTACCCGGCCCCGCGGGGGATCAGCCCCAGCATTTT.

The chain carries TRBV7-4 and TRBJ1-6; no clear D gene. This CDR3 has 17 amino acids. Germline assignment: CDR1 SGHVT and CDR2 SQSDAQ. The V and J ends lost 5 bases and 4 bases respectively, with 18 bases between them. The CDR3 nucleotides read TGTGCCAGCAGCCCCTGGGGTGCGAAGGGATATAATTCACCCCTCCACTTT. Its protein product is CASSPWGAKGYNSPLHF. Full variable domain (rest looked up from reference TRBV7-4 and TRBJ1-6): GAGVSQSPRYKVAKRGRDVALRCDSISGHVTLYWYRQTLGQGSEVLTYSQSDAQRDKSGRPSGRFSAERPERSVSTLKIQRTEQGDSAVYLCASSPWGAKGYNSPLHFGNGTRLTVT.

V gene TRBV6-1 combines with J gene TRBJ2-7, with 14 bases fitting TRBD2. From germline, CDR1 is MNHNS and CDR2 SASEGT. This CDR3 has 16 residues. With V trimmed by 6 bases and J by 2 bases, 6 bases remained unmatched. For the CDR3, the DNA is TGTGCCAGCAGCATGGGACTAGCGGGAGCACCCTACGAGCAGTACTTC. Translating it yields CASSMGLAGAPYEQYF.

The chain joins TRBV6-5 to TRBJ2-7; D may be TRBD1 (6 bases). The CDR3 runs 15 residues. The germline V and J ends were trimmed by 0 bases and 4 bases, with 13 bases remaining between them. Germline V lookup: CDR1 MNHEY, CDR2 SVGAGI. The DNA for the CDR3 is TGTGCCAGCAGTTACTCAGGACAGCCTTATTACGAGCAGTACTTC. This sequence encodes CASSYSGQPYYEQYF.

V is TRBV28 and J is TRBJ1-2, with TRBD1 matching over 7 bases. There are 13 residues in the CDR3. V was pared by 5 bases and J by 7 bases, with 7 bases of the junction left unmatched. Germline CDR1 is MDHEN and CDR2 is SYDVKM. In DNA, the CDR3 is TGTGCCAGCAGTCCCGGGACAGAGATTGGCTACACCTTC. As protein: CASSPGTEIGYTF.